The 24 T cell receptor beta chains below all came from one sample that was sequenced in a study of cytomegalovirus exposure and HLA in healthy donors. PCR used 60 Vbeta primers and 13 Jbeta primers. The repertoire was sequenced with immunoSEQ multiplex PCR; TCRdb's copy has only in-frame clones and lacks some. The sample carries fewer than 200,000 clones, more than 70% recorded once. Sequenced sample: PBMCs. The receptor set was obtained from a girl under 18 in good health and CMV-seronegative.

This chain uses TRBV19 with TRBJ2-2; D gene unclear. Germline V gene data show CDR1 as LNHDA and CDR2 as SQIVND (reference sequence). V was trimmed by 5 bases and J by 6 bases, leaving 7 bases between them. This CDR3 is 12 amino acids long. CDR3 nucleotides: TGTGCCAGTAGTTTCTTAGCCGGGGAGCTGTTTTTT. Its translation is CASSFLAGELFF. The variable domain in full, completed from reference TRBV19 and TRBJ2-2, reads DGGITQSPKYLFRKEGQNVTLSCEQNLNHDAMYWYRQDPGQGLRLIYYSQIVNDFQKGDIAEGYSVSREKKESFPLTVTSAQKNPTAFYLCASSFLAGELFFGEGSRLTVL.

The chain links TRBV6-5 to TRBJ1-6, with D uncertain. Trimming stripped 2 bases from V and 10 bases from J, with 18 bases between. The CDR3 covers 16 residues. From germline, CDR1 is MNHEY and CDR2 SVGAGI. The CDR3 nucleotides are TGTGCCAGCAGTTACGGGGAGGGCCCAACTAGGTCACCCCTCCACTTT. Protein sequence: CASSYGEGPTRSPLHF.

V and J are TRBV13 and TRBJ1-4, with D unclear. With 3 bases removed from V and 0 bases from J, the gap between germline ends came to 11 bases. Germline CDR1 reads PRHDT; CDR2 reads FYEKMQ (reference sequence). The CDR3 extends over 16 amino acids. CDR3: CASSFGTAATNEKLFF. In nucleotides, the CDR3 is TGTGCCAGCAGCTTTGGTACCGCGGCAACTAATGAAAAACTGTTTTTT.

CDR3 DNA: TGTGCCAGCAGCTTTACTCGGGGGACCTACGAGCAGTACTTC. This gives the protein CASSFTRGTYEQYF. This chain links TRBV11-2 with TRBJ2-7; a weak D match, TRBD2 (6 bases). This CDR3 region has 14 residues. Germline V gene lookup returns CDR1 SGHAT and CDR2 FQNNGV. V was shortened by 3 bases and J by 2 bases, with 11 bases between the two germline ends.

The rearrangement joins TRBV11-2 to TRBJ1-4; 9 bases fit TRBD1. This CDR3 spans 14 amino acids. Germline CDR1 reads SGHAT; CDR2 reads FQNNGV. With 5 bases clipped from V and 5 bases from J, the junction kept 3 bases outside the gene matches. DNA of the CDR3: TGTGCCAGCAGCCAAGGGACAGGGAATGAAAAACTGTTTTTT. Amino acid sequence: CASSQGTGNEKLFF.

V is TRBV5-1 and J is TRBJ2-2; a possible D gene is TRBD2 (6 bases). Per germline, CDR1 SGHRS and CDR2 YFSETQ. Trimming stripped 0 bases from V and 0 bases from J, with 12 bases between. The CDR3 extends over 17 amino acids. The CDR3 DNA sequence: TGCGCCAGCAGCTTGGACCCAGGGACTTCGAACACCGGGGAGCTGTTTTTT. Its protein product is CASSLDPGTSNTGELFF.

The V call is TRBV4-1, the J call TRBJ1-1; TRBD1 might be the D (5 bases). CDR1 and CDR2 from the germline V gene are MGHRA and YSYEKL. CDR3 length: 16 amino acids. V was clipped by 1 base and J by 1 base, with 13 bases between them. CDR3 sequence (DNA): TGCGCCAGCAGCCAAGTGGTGCTGGGGGGGAACACTGAAGCTTTCTTT. Translated, it gives CASSQVVLGGNTEAFF.

This sequence joins TRBV6-5 and TRBJ2-7, with 7 bases fitting TRBD1. The CDR3 length is 14 residues. From germline, CDR1 is MNHEY and CDR2 SVGAGI. With 4 bases clipped from V and 2 bases from J, the junction kept 5 bases outside the gene matches. The CDR3 DNA sequence: TGTGCCAGCAGTTCAGAGGGGGCAGCCTACGAGCAGTACTTC. Residues: CASSSEGAAYEQYF.

This clone was seen only a few times. V usage is TRBV29-1 and J usage is TRBJ2-7, with 8 bases matching TRBD2. The junction had 5 bases not matched to a gene; V was cut back by 4 bases and J by 6 bases. The CDR3 spans 12 residues. CDR1 is SQVTM and CDR2 is ANQGSEA in the germline V gene. CDR3 sequence reads: CSVAGGRSEQYF. In nucleotides, the CDR3 is TGCAGCGTTGCGGGGGGGCGGTCCGAGCAGTACTTC.

This clone was detected only a few times. The chain has TRBV13 and TRBJ2-1; TRBD1 aligns across 7 bases. Germline values: CDR1 PRHDT, CDR2 FYEKMQ (reference sequence). The ends lost 6 bases at V and 4 bases at J; junction bases unmatched: 12. CDR3 length equals 16 residues. CDR3 sequence: CASRQERDRAYNEQFF. CDR3 sequence (DNA): TGTGCCAGCAGGCAAGAAAGGGACAGAGCTTACAATGAGCAGTTCTTC.

The chain links TRBV5-6 to TRBJ1-1; D is uncertain. Germline V gene lookup returns CDR1 SGHDT and CDR2 YYEEEE. V lost 3 bases, J lost 2 bases, and 17 bases lay in between. The CDR3 consists of 16 residues. CDR3 nucleotides: TGTGCCAGCAGCTACCCTCTGAGAAATTTCAACACTGAAGCTTTCTTT. This codes for CASSYPLRNFNTEAFF.

The V and J genes are TRBV27 and TRBJ2-1, with 9 bases identical to TRBD2. CDR3 size: 17 residues. After removal of 3 bases from V and 4 bases from J, the junction contained 10 bases not matched to a gene. CDR1 is MNHEY, CDR2 SMNVEV, per germline (reference sequence). The CDR3 protein is CASSFDSTSGDYNEQFF. CDR3 sequence (DNA): TGTGCCAGCAGTTTTGATTCGACTAGCGGCGATTACAATGAGCAGTTCTTC.

This clone has just a few counts. This chain links TRBV2 with TRBJ1-6, with no clear D. The V end was cut by 7 bases, the J end by 10 bases, with 26 bases between. The CDR3 loop spans 17 amino acids. Germline V gives CDR1 SNHLY, CDR2 FYNNEI. CDR3 in DNA: TGTGCCAGCACCCCACTTCTACGGGAGGGTAAACGGTCACCCCTCCACTTT. Amino acid sequence: CASTPLLREGKRSPLHF.

Points on this clone: Its ends do not fully match the called genes, so a read error is possible. V is TRBV6-5 and J is TRBJ1-2; D might be TRBD1 (5 bases). There are 15 residues in the CDR3. CDR1 and CDR2 (germline): MNHEY, SVGAGI. DNA for the CDR3: TGTGCCGGCAGTTACTGGGGCACTCCTAACTATGGCTACACCTTC. Protein sequence: CAGSYWGTPNYGYTF.

This clone has more than one count but fewer than ten. The chain couples TRBV10-3 to TRBJ2-5; 13 nucleotides agree with TRBD2. V trimming: 2 bases; J trimming: 5 bases; junction bases outside the gene matches: 11. CDR3 length: 18 residues. The germline V gene encodes CDR1 ENHRY and CDR2 SYGVKD. CDR3 coding DNA: TGTGCCATCAGTGAGGGGACTAGCGGGGACCCCTGGGGGGAGACCCAGTACTTC. This sequence encodes CAISEGTSGDPWGETQYF.

The V gene is TRBV10-3, the J gene TRBJ2-2; TRBD1 matches at 8 bases. Germline V lookup: CDR1 ENHRY, CDR2 SYGVKD. V lost 2 bases, J lost 6 bases, and 2 bases stayed unmatched. CDR3 length equals 14 residues. The CDR3 protein is CAISEGTGSGELFF. The CDR3 DNA reads as TGTGCCATCAGTGAGGGGACAGGATCCGGGGAGCTGTTTTTT.

The V and J genes are TRBV10-3 and TRBJ1-1; maybe TRBD1 (6 bases). This CDR3 has 16 amino acids. The V end lost 2 bases, the J end lost 1 base, and 14 bases lay between the germline ends. From germline, CDR1 is ENHRY and CDR2 SYGVKD. The CDR3 sequence: CAISEPDRQTNTEAFF. CDR3 DNA sequence: TGTGCCATCAGTGAGCCGGACAGACAGACGAACACTGAAGCTTTCTTT.

The V gene is TRBV5-5, the J gene TRBJ2-3; D remains ambiguous. CDR3 length: 15 residues. Germline CDR1 reads SGHKS; CDR2 reads YYEKEE (reference sequence). Trimming cost V 0 bases and J 0 bases, with 8 bases left between them. CDR3 region: CASSLVSGSTDTQYF. In DNA, the CDR3 is TGTGCCAGCAGCTTGGTGTCGGGTAGCACAGATACGCAGTATTTT.

V gene TRBV30 combines with J gene TRBJ1-2; TRBD1 matches 8 bases. The V segment lost 2 bases and the J segment 4 bases; nucleotides outside the gene matches: 6. This CDR3 is built from 14 residues. Germline V lookup: CDR1 GTSNPN, CDR2 SVGIG (reference sequence). CDR3 residues: CAWSNDRGPYGYTF. The CDR3 DNA reads as TGTGCCTGGAGTAATGACAGGGGCCCCTATGGCTACACCTTC.

A few counts support this clone. V and J are TRBV27 and TRBJ1-6, with D possibly TRBD1 on 6 matching bases. Trimming shortened V by 9 bases and J by 8 bases, and 17 bases separated the two germline ends. Germline CDR1 reads MNHEY; CDR2 reads SMNVEV (reference sequence). The CDR3 consists of 14 residues. The CDR3 sequence: CASAPGTPYSPLHF. The CDR3 DNA reads as TGTGCCAGTGCCCCGGGGACACCTTATTCACCCCTCCACTTT.

The rearrangement links TRBV29-1 to TRBJ1-1; TRBD1 matches at 7 bases. The trim removed 5 bases at V and 1 base at J, leaving 1 base unmatched. This CDR3 is built from 12 residues. Germline-derived CDR1 and CDR2 are SQVTM and ANQGSEA. The CDR3 here is CSVYRGNTEAFF. Written as DNA, the CDR3 is TGCAGCGTTTACAGGGGGAACACTGAAGCTTTCTTT.

V and J are TRBV9 and TRBJ1-4, with TRBD1 matching 11 bases. The V gene end was trimmed by 3 bases and the J gene end by 2 bases; junction bases not matched to a gene: 3. This CDR3 contains 16 residues. Looked up from germline, CDR1 is SGDLS and CDR2 is YYNGEE. CDR3 sequence reads: CASSGGQGGTNEKLFF. The CDR3 DNA sequence: TGTGCCAGCAGCGGGGGACAGGGGGGGACTAATGAAAAACTGTTTTTT.

The gene calls are TRBV19 and TRBJ2-7; D may be TRBD1 (5 bases). V dropped 6 bases and J dropped 2 bases, with 11 bases sitting between them. The CDR3 sequence is 13 residues long. The germline CDR1 and CDR2 sequences are LNHDA and SQIVND (reference sequence). CDR3 loop: CASRGTGTYEQYF. CDR3 DNA sequence: TGTGCCAGTAGAGGAACAGGTACCTACGAGCAGTACTTC.

This clone was detected only a few times. V is TRBV5-1 and J is TRBJ2-7; TRBD2 aligns across 9 bases. Germline CDR1 reads SGHRS; CDR2 reads YFSETQ. The CDR3 runs 18 residues. After removal of 0 bases from V and 0 bases from J, the junction contained 10 bases not matched to a gene. In DNA, the CDR3 is TGCGCCAGCAGCTTGGTTGCGTCTAGCGGGGCGAGCTCCTACGAGCAGTACTTC. Encoded protein: CASSLVASSGASSYEQYF.